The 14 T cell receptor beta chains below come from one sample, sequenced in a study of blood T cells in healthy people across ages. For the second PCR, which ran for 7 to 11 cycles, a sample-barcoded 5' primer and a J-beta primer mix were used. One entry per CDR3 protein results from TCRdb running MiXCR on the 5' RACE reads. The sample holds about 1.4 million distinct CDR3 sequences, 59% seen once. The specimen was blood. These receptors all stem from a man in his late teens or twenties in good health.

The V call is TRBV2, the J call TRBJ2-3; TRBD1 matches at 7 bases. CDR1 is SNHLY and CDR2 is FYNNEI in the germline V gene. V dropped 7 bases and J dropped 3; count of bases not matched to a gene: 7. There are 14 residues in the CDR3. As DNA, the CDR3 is TGTGCCAGCAAAGACAGGGCTATAACAGATACGCAGTATTTT. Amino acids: CASKDRAITDTQYF.

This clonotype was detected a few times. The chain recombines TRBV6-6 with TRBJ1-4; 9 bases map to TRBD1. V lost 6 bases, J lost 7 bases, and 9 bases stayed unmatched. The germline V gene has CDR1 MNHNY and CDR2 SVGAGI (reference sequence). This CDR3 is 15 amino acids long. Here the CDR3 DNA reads TGTGCCAGCAGCTCGACGGGGACAGGGAGTGAAAAACTGTTTTTT. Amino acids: CASSSTGTGSEKLFF.

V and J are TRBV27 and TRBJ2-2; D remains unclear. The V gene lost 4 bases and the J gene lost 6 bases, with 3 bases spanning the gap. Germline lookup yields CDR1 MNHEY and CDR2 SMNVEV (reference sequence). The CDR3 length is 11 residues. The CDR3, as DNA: TGTGCCAGCAGTTGGTCCGGGGAGCTGTTTTTT. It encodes CASSWSGELFF.

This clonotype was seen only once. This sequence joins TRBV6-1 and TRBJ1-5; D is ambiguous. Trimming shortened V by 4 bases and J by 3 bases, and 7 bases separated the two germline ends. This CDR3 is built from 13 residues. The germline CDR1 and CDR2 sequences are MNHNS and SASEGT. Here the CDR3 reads CASSARLNQPQHF. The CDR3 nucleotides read TGTGCCAGCAGTGCCAGGCTCAATCAGCCCCAGCATTTT.

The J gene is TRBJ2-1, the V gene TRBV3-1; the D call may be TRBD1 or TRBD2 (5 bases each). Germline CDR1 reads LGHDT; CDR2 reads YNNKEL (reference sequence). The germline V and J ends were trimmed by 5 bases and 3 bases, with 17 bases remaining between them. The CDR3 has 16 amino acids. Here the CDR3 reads CASSGSWGTLYNEQFF. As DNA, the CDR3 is TGTGCCAGCAGCGGAAGCTGGGGGACCCTCTACAATGAGCAGTTCTTC.

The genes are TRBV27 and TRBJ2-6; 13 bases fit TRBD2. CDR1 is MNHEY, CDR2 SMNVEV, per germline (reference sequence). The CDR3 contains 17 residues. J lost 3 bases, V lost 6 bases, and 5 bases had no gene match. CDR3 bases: TGTGCCAGCAGATCCGGACTAGCGGGAGTTGGGGCCAACGTCCTGACTTTC. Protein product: CASRSGLAGVGANVLTF.

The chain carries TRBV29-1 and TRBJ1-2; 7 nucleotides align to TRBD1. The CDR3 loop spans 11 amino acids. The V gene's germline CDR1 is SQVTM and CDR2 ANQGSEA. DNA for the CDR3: TGCAGGGGGGACAGTTTATATGGCTACACCTTC. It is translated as CRGDSLYGYTF.

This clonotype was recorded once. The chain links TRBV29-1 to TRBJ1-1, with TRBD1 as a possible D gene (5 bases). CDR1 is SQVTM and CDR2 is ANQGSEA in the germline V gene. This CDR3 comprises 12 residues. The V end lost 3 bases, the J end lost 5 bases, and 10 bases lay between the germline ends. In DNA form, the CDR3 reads TGCAGCGTTGAGACTGCAGGGACTGAAGCTTTCTTT. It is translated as CSVETAGTEAFF.

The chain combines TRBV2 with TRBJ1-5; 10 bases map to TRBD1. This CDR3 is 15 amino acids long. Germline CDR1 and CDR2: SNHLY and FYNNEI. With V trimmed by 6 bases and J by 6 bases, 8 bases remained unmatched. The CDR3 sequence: CASSGTGDGGQPQHF. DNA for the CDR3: TGTGCCAGCAGCGGGACAGGGGATGGGGGTCAGCCCCAGCATTTT. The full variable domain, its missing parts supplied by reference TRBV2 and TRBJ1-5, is EPEVTQTPSHQVTQMGQEVILRCVPISNHLYFYWYRQILGQKVEFLVSFYNNEISEKSEIFDDQFSVERPDGSNFTLKIRSTKLEDSAMYFCASSGTGDGGQPQHFGDGTRLSIL.

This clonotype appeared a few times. This chain's CDR3 is CASSALQGSSYNSPLHF. The CDR3 DNA is TGTGCCAGCAGTGCCCTACAGGGGAGCTCCTATAATTCACCCCTCCACTTT. The chain links TRBV28 to TRBJ1-6; 7 bases map to TRBD1. J gave up 0 bases and V 5 bases, and 7 bases lay outside the gene matches. CDR3 length: 17 residues. CDR1 MDHEN and CDR2 SYDVKM come from the germline V gene.

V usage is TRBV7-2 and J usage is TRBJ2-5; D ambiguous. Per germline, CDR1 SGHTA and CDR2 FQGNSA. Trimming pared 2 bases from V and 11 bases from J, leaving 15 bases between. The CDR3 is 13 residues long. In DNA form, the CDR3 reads TGTGCCAGCAGCTTATCTCCCTCCCTGGAGCAGTACTTC. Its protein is CASSLSPSLEQYF.

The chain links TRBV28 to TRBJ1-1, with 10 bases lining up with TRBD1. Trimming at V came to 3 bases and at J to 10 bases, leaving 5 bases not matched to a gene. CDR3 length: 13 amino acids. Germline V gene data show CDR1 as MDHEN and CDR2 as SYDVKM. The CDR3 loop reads CASSFRTGGRAFF. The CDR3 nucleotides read TGTGCCAGCAGTTTTCGGACAGGGGGAAGAGCTTTCTTT.

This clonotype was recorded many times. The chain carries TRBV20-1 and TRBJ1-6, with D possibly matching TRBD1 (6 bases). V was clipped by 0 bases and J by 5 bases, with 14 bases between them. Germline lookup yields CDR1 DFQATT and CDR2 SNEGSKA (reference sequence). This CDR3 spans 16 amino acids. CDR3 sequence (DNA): TGCAGTGCTAGAGAGCAACAGGGAAAGAATAATTCACCCCTCCACTTT. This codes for CSAREQQGKNNSPLHF.

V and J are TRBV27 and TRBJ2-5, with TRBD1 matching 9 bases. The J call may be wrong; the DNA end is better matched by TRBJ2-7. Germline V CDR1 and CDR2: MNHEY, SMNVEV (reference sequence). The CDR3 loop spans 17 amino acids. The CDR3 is CASSLQGQGYWGYEQYF. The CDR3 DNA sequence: TGTGCCAGCAGTTTACAGGGACAGGGATATTGGGGTTACGAGCAGTACTTC.